These 26 T cell receptor beta chains were sequenced from one sample in a study of T cells in Graves' hyperthyroidism and ophthalmopathy. Researchers amplified the TCR beta CDR3 regions from RNA transcripts. A first-round RT-PCR of the TCR CDR3 used the HTBI primer set. TCRdb re-called the multiplex PCR reads through MiXCR, storing one row per CDR3 protein. The sample includes about 530,000 distinct CDR3 sequences, approximately 17% of them seen just once. The specimen was blood. The origin of the receptors is a woman aged 18-30 years with Graves' ophthalmopathy.

This clonotype was observed a few times. This chain uses TRBV4-1 with TRBJ2-1; the D is unclear. Trimming left V 0 bases short and J 1 base short, with 13 bases between. The CDR3 runs to 17 residues. Per germline, CDR1 MGHRA and CDR2 YSYEKL. DNA for the CDR3: TGCGCCAGCAGCCAAGACCCCGCTAGTCCATCCTACAATGAGCAGTTCTTC. Translation gives CASSQDPASPSYNEQFF.

In its sample, this clonotype was seen many times. This rearrangement joins TRBV7-8 to TRBJ2-7; 10 nucleotides match TRBD2. Germline-derived CDR1 and CDR2 are SGHVS and FQNEAQ. V lost 5 bases, J lost 5 bases, and 15 bases stayed unmatched. The CDR3 has 17 amino acids. The CDR3 here is CASSPGGSGRAGNEQYF. The CDR3 region has the DNA TGTGCCAGCAGCCCCGGCGGGAGCGGGAGGGCCGGGAACGAGCAGTACTTC.

V gene TRBV9 combines with J gene TRBJ2-1; 10 bases line up with TRBD2. The ends lost 0 bases at V and 2 bases at J; junction bases unmatched: 5. This CDR3 contains 17 residues. The germline CDR1 and CDR2 sequences are SGDLS and YYNGEE. CDR3 coding DNA: TGTGCCAGCAGCGTAGGTACTAGCGGGACTCCCTACAATGAGCAGTTCTTC. Its protein product is CASSVGTSGTPYNEQFF.

This clonotype was picked up many times. This chain connects TRBV6-5 to TRBJ2-7; D unresolved. V lost 2 bases, J lost 3 bases, and 8 bases lay in between. Germline CDR1 and CDR2: MNHEY and SVGAGI. The CDR3 runs 13 residues. CDR3 coding DNA: TGTGCCAGCAGTTACCGTTACCGCTACGAGCAGTACTTC. Its protein product is CASSYRYRYEQYF.

This clonotype was seen more than once but under ten times. The CDR3 region has the DNA TGTGCCAGCAGTGGGGACAGGGCCACAGATACGCAGTATTTT. Translation: CASSGDRATDTQYF. J is TRBJ2-3 and V is TRBV12-3 or TRBV12-4, with 9 bases fitting TRBD1. The CDR3 spans 14 residues. The ends lost 5 bases at V and 2 bases at J; junction bases unmatched: 2.

The chain combines TRBV15 with TRBJ2-2, with D possibly TRBD2 on 6 matching bases. V lost 1 base, J lost 4 bases, and 13 bases lay in between. The CDR3 has 16 amino acids. Germline V gene data show CDR1 as LNHNV and CDR2 as YYDKDF (reference sequence). CDR3 nucleotide sequence: TGTGCCACCAGCAGAGTAGGCGGGACCCTCACCGGGGAGCTGTTTTTT. It translates to CATSRVGGTLTGELFF.

In the case of this clonotype: One base away lies a much larger clone, so this may be a sequencing read error. This chain joins TRBV10-3 and TRBJ2-1; 12 bases agree with TRBD2. The CDR3 spans 14 residues. Germline CDR1 is ENHRY and CDR2 is SYGVKD. CDR3 amino acids: CAFASGRAMDEQSF. Written as DNA, the CDR3 is TGTGCCTTCGCTAGCGGGAGGGCCATGGATGAGCAGTCCTTC.

This clonotype was observed a handful of times. V gene TRBV7-6 combines with J gene TRBJ2-2; 10 bases align to TRBD2. The germline gives CDR1 SGHVS, CDR2 FNYEAQ. CDR3 length equals 15 residues. Losses at the gene ends were 5 bases for V and 6 bases for J; bases not matched to a gene: 6. CDR3 sequence: CASSPGTSVPGELFF. Here the CDR3 DNA reads TGTGCCAGCAGCCCAGGGACTAGCGTTCCCGGGGAGCTGTTTTTT.

This clonotype came up many times. The chain has TRBV27 and TRBJ1-6, with D perhaps matching TRBD1 (5 bases). CDR1 and CDR2 (germline): MNHEY, SMNVEV (reference sequence). This CDR3 region has 14 residues. Between the trimmed V and J ends, which lost 5 bases and 8 bases, there was a span of 13 bases. The CDR3 nucleotides read TGTGCCAGCAGTCCCCAGGGAACGTATTCACCCCTCCACTTT. This gives the protein CASSPQGTYSPLHF.

This clonotype appeared many times. The V call is TRBV30, the J call TRBJ1-6, with D uncertain. V gave up 2 bases and J gave up 3 bases, with 11 bases separating them. CDR1 and CDR2 (germline): GTSNPN, SVGIG (reference sequence). CDR3 size: 15 residues. The CDR3 DNA reads TGTGCCTGGAGTTCATATTCCGGCTATAATTCACCCCTCCACTTT. Protein: CAWSSYSGYNSPLHF. Full variable domain (rest looked up from reference TRBV30 and TRBJ1-6): SQTIHQWPATLVQPVGSPLSLECTVEGTSNPNLYWYRQAAGRGLQLLFYSVGIGQISSEVPQNLSASRPQDRQFILSSKKLLLSDSGFYLCAWSSYSGYNSPLHFGNGTRLTVT.

This clonotype was recorded many times. The genes are TRBV2 and TRBJ1-5; D ambiguous. This CDR3 has 14 amino acids. Deletions cut 7 bases from V and 1 base from J, with 11 bases between. Germline assignment: CDR1 SNHLY and CDR2 FYNNEI. CDR3 nucleotides: TGTGCCAGCATAGGAACGGGAAGCAATCAGCCCCAGCATTTT. Protein sequence: CASIGTGSNQPQHF.

The chain employs TRBV20-1 and TRBJ2-2, with 9 bases aligning to TRBD2. The CDR3 consists of 15 residues. CDR1 and CDR2 from the germline V gene are DFQATT and SNEGSKA (reference sequence). V trimming: 5 bases; J trimming: 0 bases; junction bases outside the gene matches: 4. This chain's CDR3 is CSAQIAGANTGELFF. The CDR3 DNA is TGCAGTGCTCAGATAGCGGGAGCGAACACCGGGGAGCTGTTTTTT.

The table lists this clonotype with many counts. The J gene is TRBJ2-1, the V gene TRBV6-5; 7 positions match TRBD2. This CDR3 comprises 15 residues. Germline V gene sequence: CDR1 MNHEY, CDR2 SVGAGI. Unmatched junction bases numbered 3, after V lost 2 bases and J lost 2 bases. The CDR3 here is CASSYGGGTYNEQFF. The CDR3 DNA follows: TGTGCCAGCAGTTACGGGGGGGGGACCTACAATGAGCAGTTCTTC.

This clonotype was seen many times. The rearrangement uses TRBV10-3 and TRBJ1-1; TRBD1 matches 7 bases. The CDR3 loop spans 16 amino acids. Germline CDR1 reads ENHRY; CDR2 reads SYGVKD. V lost 6 bases and J lost 4; bases outside the gene matches: 14. This CDR3 reads CAISKEGQPIGTEAFF. The DNA for the CDR3 is TGTGCCATCAGCAAAGAGGGACAGCCGATCGGCACTGAAGCTTTCTTT.

This clonotype appeared a few times. The rearrangement links TRBV5-6 to TRBJ1-5; D remains unclear. Germline loops: CDR1 SGHDT, CDR2 YYEEEE. Trimming left V 1 base short and J 1 base short, with 9 bases between. The CDR3 has 15 residues. The CDR3 loop reads CASSLWQTSNQPQHF. The CDR3, as DNA: TGTGCCAGCAGCTTGTGGCAGACGAGCAATCAGCCCCAGCATTTT.

The genes are TRBV20-1 and TRBJ2-7; tentatively, D is TRBD1 (5 bases). This CDR3 has 13 residues. Germline CDR1 DFQATT, CDR2 SNEGSKA (reference sequence). V was trimmed by 1 base and J by 3 bases, leaving 10 bases between them. The CDR3 reads CSARGGPYYEQYF. The CDR3 DNA reads TGCAGTGCTAGAGGGGGCCCTTACTACGAGCAGTACTTC.

Many counts were recorded for this clonotype. CDR3 in DNA: TGTGCCAGCAGCCGTCGAGGGCAGGGCTCCTACGAGCAGTACTTC. Translating it yields CASSRRGQGSYEQYF. This rearrangement joins TRBV11-2 to TRBJ2-7; possibly TRBD1 or TRBD2 for D (5 bases each). Germline V gene data show CDR1 as SGHAT and CDR2 as FQNNGV. Trimming took off 5 bases at V and 0 bases at J, with 14 bases between the two ends. CDR3 size: 15 residues.

Only a few counts were recorded for this clonotype. The rearrangement links TRBV12-5 to TRBJ1-2, with 8 nucleotides matching TRBD1. Germline CDR1 reads LGHNT; CDR2 reads FRNRAP. This CDR3 spans 13 amino acids. After removal of 5 bases from V and 3 bases from J, the junction contained 2 bases not matched to a gene. Here the CDR3 DNA reads TGTGCTAGTGGTCCGACAGGGGACTATGGCTACACCTTC. As protein: CASGPTGDYGYTF.

Ten or more counts support this clonotype. This CDR3 is CASSSGTASGNTIYF. CDR3 nucleotides: TGTGCCAGCAGCTCCGGGACAGCCTCTGGAAACACCATATATTTT. The J gene is TRBJ1-3, the V gene TRBV28; TRBD1 aligns across 7 bases. Trimming at V came to 6 bases and at J to 0 bases, leaving 5 bases not matched to a gene. This CDR3 spans 15 amino acids. Looked up from germline, CDR1 is MDHEN and CDR2 is SYDVKM. The full variable domain, in which reference TRBV28 and TRBJ1-3 provide the parts outside the CDR3, is DVKVTQSSRYLVKRTGEKVFLECVQDMDHENMFWYRQDPGLGLRLIYFSYDVKMKEKGDIPEGYSVSREKKERFSLILESASTNQTSMYLCASSSGTASGNTIYFGEGSWLTVV.

V gene TRBV29-1 combines with J gene TRBJ1-1; weak D call: TRBD1 (5 bases). The CDR3 is 13 amino acids. Germline CDR1 reads SQVTM; CDR2 reads ANQGSEA. Trimming left V 2 bases short and J 3 bases short, with 10 bases between. The CDR3 DNA reads TGCAGCGTTGAAATCAGGGATGACACTGAAGCTTTCTTT. This encodes CSVEIRDDTEAFF.

This clonotype has only a few counts. This CDR3 reads CASSQWDSDYGYTF. CDR3 DNA sequence: TGCGCCAGCAGCCAATGGGACAGCGACTATGGCTACACCTTC. This sequence joins TRBV4-1 and TRBJ1-2, with 7 bases aligning to TRBD1. The germline CDR1 and CDR2 sequences are MGHRA and YSYEKL. The V segment lost 2 bases and the J segment 3 bases; nucleotides outside the gene matches: 3. This CDR3 spans 14 amino acids.

This clonotype was recorded once. Germline is not matched at one junction end, which may reflect a read error. This chain joins TRBV4-3 and TRBJ2-3; no firm D call. This CDR3 has 16 amino acids. Germline-derived CDR1 and CDR2 are LGHNA and YSLEER. CDR3: CASGQDRWTAGDTQYF. CDR3 sequence (DNA): TGCGCCAGCGGCCAAGATCGATGGACGGCCGGGGATACGCAGTATTTT.

This clonotype came up many times. The genes are TRBV28 and TRBJ1-5; 8 bases are a match to TRBD1. The V gene's germline CDR1 is MDHEN and CDR2 SYDVKM. The V gene end was trimmed by 6 bases and the J gene end by 1 base; junction bases not matched to a gene: 5. The CDR3 totals 15 residues. The CDR3 reads CASRQTGVSNQPQHF. CDR3 sequence (DNA): TGTGCCAGCAGGCAGACAGGGGTCAGCAATCAGCCCCAGCATTTT.

The chain has TRBV5-5 and TRBJ2-1, with D possibly TRBD2 on 7 matching bases. The length of the CDR3 is 14 residues. Looked up from germline, CDR1 is SGHKS and CDR2 is YYEKEE (reference sequence). The V gene lost 4 bases and the J gene lost 10 bases, with 18 bases spanning the gap. CDR3 residues: CASSRGGGAPEQFF. CDR3 nucleotide sequence: TGTGCCAGCAGCCGTGGGGGGGGGGCGCCCGAGCAGTTCTTC.

On this clonotype itself: A junction boundary mismatches the germline segment, possibly from a read error. J is TRBJ1-1 and V is TRBV4-3; weak D call: TRBD1 (6 bases). The CDR3 is made up of 14 amino acids. Germline values: CDR1 LGHNA, CDR2 YSLEER. The CDR3 protein is CASSQHRENTEAFF. As DNA, the CDR3 is TGTGCCAGCAGTCAACACAGGGAGAACACTGAAGCTTTCTTT.

V usage is TRBV4-2 and J usage is TRBJ1-1; D gene uncertain. Germline lookup yields CDR1 LGHNA and CDR2 YNFKEQ. V was cut by 4 bases and J by 1 base, with 10 bases left in between. CDR3 length equals 14 residues. In DNA form, the CDR3 reads TGTGCCAGCAGCCTCCAGGCACCGAACACTGAAGCTTTCTTT. The encoded protein is CASSLQAPNTEAFF.